This T cell receptor beta chain was obtained from a study of CD8 T cells in Susac syndrome. RNA, at about 0.45 to 1 ug, was reverse transcribed with random hexamers. TCRdb called the immunoSEQ multiplex PCR reads again in MiXCR, with one record for every CDR3 protein. The table lists 150,000 to 200,000 distinct CDR3 sequences, around 95% of them singletons. Healthy donors served as age- and sex-matched controls. Trimming left V 3 bases short and J 0 bases short, with 21 bases between. Germline-derived CDR1 and CDR2 are LNHDA and SQIVND (reference sequence). The CDR3 consists of 18 residues. This chain joins TRBV19 and TRBJ2-7; tentatively, D is TRBD1 (6 bases). The TCR comes from a human donor in good health. Sequenced material: CD4+ T cells from PBMCs. Written as DNA, the CDR3 is TGTGCCAGTAGTATCCACTCCGACTACAGGGCACCCTCCTACGAGCAGTACTTC. Amino acid sequence: CASSIHSDYRAPSYEQYF.